This T cell receptor beta chain was sequenced for a study of T cell responses to AZD1222 COVID-19 vaccine. The method was immunoSEQ multiplex PCR; TCRdb's version includes in-frame clones alone and lacks a portion of them. Of 90,000 to 100,000 clones in the sample, roughly nine tenths were seen once. Study-wide results and caveats: At study baseline, merely a handful of AZD1222 recipients were seropositive. Researchers took repertoire samples only after the peak T cell response had come. Regions 160-218 and 743-854 held dominance among vaccine-associated CD4 TCRs, which spanned spike. Spike-specific TCR breadth and depth rose after two AZD1222 doses.

Trimming took off 5 bases at V and 4 bases at J, with 12 bases between the two ends. The germline V gene has CDR1 MNHEY and CDR2 SVGAGI. The length of the CDR3 is 14 residues. Concerning this clone itself: No antigen is known for it.

This TCR came from an adult in good health. The sample consisted of peripheral blood, taken on day 0 of AZD1222 vaccination. V usage is TRBV6-5 and J usage is TRBJ2-1; TRBD2 is a possible D gene (6 bases). The CDR3 spells CASSTGLHYNEQFF. DNA of the CDR3: TGTGCCAGCAGTACGGGACTGCATTACAATGAGCAGTTCTTC.